These T cell receptor beta chains were read from a single sample in a study of blood T cell repertoires in COVID-19. Clones were read by immunoSEQ multiplex PCR, and TCRdb kept only the in-frame ones, dropping some. The sample shows over 450,000 clones, about 89% of them seen only once. What was sequenced was peripheral blood. These TCRs come from a woman in her 50s with COVID-19, enrolled during active disease. Both conserved end residues are part of each CDR3. D genes are given only for firm matches. Clone size, where shown, is once, few, many, or a class for clones that have expanded.

J gene,clone size,D gene,CDR3 length,V gene,CDR3 DNA,CDR3 protein
TRBJ1-1,-,-,15,TRBV6-4,TGTGCCAGCAGTGACCCGGGAGCACCAAGCACTGAAGCTTTCTTT,CASSDPGAPSTEAFF
TRBJ2-2,-,-,12,TRBV6-5,TGTGCCAGCAGCCTCCGACACGGGGAGCTGTTTTTT,CASSLRHGELFF
TRBJ1-1,-,-,16,TRBV9,TGTGCCAGCACCCTAGGGAGGGCCGGTGCGAACACTGAAGCTTTCTTT,CASTLGRAGANTEAFF
TRBJ1-2,-,-,16,TRBV4-2,TGTGCCAGCAGCCAAGAGATTCGGGCCCCCGCGGGCGGCTACACCTTC,CASSQEIRAPAGGYTF
TRBJ1-2,-,-,13,TRBV12-5,TGTGCTAGTGGTTTCGCGGCCCTATATGGCTACACCTTC,CASGFAALYGYTF
TRBJ1-2,few,TRBD1,12,TRBV5-4,TGTGCCAGCAGCATTACGGACAGGCAATATAGCTTC,CASSITDRQYSF
TRBJ2-1,-,TRBD2,14,TRBV19,TGTGCCAGTAGTATACCGGGACTAAAAAATGAGCAGTTCTTC,CASSIPGLKNEQFF
TRBJ2-1,-,TRBD2,15,TRBV5-4,TGTGCCAGCAGCTTAGCGGGGGGTTTTGGAAATGAGCAGTTCTTC,CASSLAGGFGNEQFF
TRBJ1-1,-,TRBD1,12,TRBV2,TGTGCCATCAGACAGGGGCGGCCTGAAGCTTTCTTT,CAIRQGRPEAFF
TRBJ2-6,-,-,14,TRBV19,TGTGCCAGTAGTATGTCCTTTGGGGCCAACGTCCTGACTTTC,CASSMSFGANVLTF
TRBJ2-1,once,-,11,TRBV30,TGTGCCGGGCGACTAGTGGGTGAGCAGTTCTTC,CAGRLVGEQFF
TRBJ2-7,-,-,15,TRBV3-1/TRBV3-2,TGTGCCAGCAGCCAAGTGGGGGGGGCCGGCTACGAGCAGTACTTC,CASSQVGGAGYEQYF
TRBJ1-5,-,TRBD1,14,TRBV5-6,TGTGCCAGCAGCTTACAGGGGGGTTATCAGCCCCAGCATTTT,CASSLQGGYQPQHF
TRBJ2-7,-,-,14,TRBV3-1/TRBV3-2,TGTGCCAGCAGCCAAGAGGGGAGCTCCTACGAGCAGTACTTC,CASSQEGSSYEQYF
TRBJ2-2,-,-,15,TRBV4-1,TGCGCCAGCAGCCAACCCCTAGGGGGGGGCGGGGAGCTGTTTTTT,CASSQPLGGGGELFF
TRBJ2-7,-,TRBD2,15,TRBV13,TGTGCCAGCAGGTTAACCGGGACTAGCGGGGGAGAGCAGTACTTC,CASRLTGTSGGEQYF
TRBJ1-1,once,TRBD1,15,TRBV25-1,TGTGCCAGCAGTGGCACAGGGGGCGAAAACACTGAAGCTTTCTTT,CASSGTGGENTEAFF
TRBJ2-3,-,TRBD2,15,TRBV30,TGTGCCTGGAGTGTAGGGACTAGGGTAGTAGATACGCAGTATTTT,CAWSVGTRVVDTQYF
TRBJ1-2,-,-,14,TRBV10-3,TGTGCCATCAGCTCCGCCCGGTTCACCGATGGCTACACCTTC,CAISSARFTDGYTF
TRBJ2-2,-,-,15,TRBV9,TGTGCCAGCAGCGTCGGGGCAGGGAGGACCGGGGAGCTGTTTTTT,CASSVGAGRTGELFF
TRBJ1-2,-,TRBD1,14,TRBV10-3,TGTGCCATCAGTTGGACAGGAGATGTAGGGGGCTACACCTTC,CAISWTGDVGGYTF
TRBJ1-2,-,-,14,TRBV25-1,TGTGCCAGCAGTGGTTGGGGGGGTAACTATGGCTACACCTTC,CASSGWGGNYGYTF